The sequence of this TCR beta chain was determined in a study of cytomegalovirus exposure and HLA in healthy donors. About this clone: Its target is not known.

The germline CDR1 and CDR2 sequences are SGHTA and FQGNSA. This CDR3 is built from 14 residues. Trimming removed 4 bases from V and 9 bases from J; junction bases left unmatched: 4. Broader study findings: As was reported, the classifier diagnosed cytomegalovirus status with high specificity and sensitivity.

Sequencing used immunoSEQ multiplex PCR; TCRdb keeps in-frame clones, though not all of them. The table shows some 140,000 clones, with roughly 86% occurring only once. The V and J genes are TRBV7-2 and TRBJ1-6, with TRBD1 matching 9 bases. The clonotype originates from a human donor in good health. The sequencing sample was made of PBMCs. CDR3 loop: CASSSRQGGSPLHF. The CDR3 region has the DNA TGTGCCAGCAGCTCGCGACAGGGGGGTTCACCCCTCCACTTT.